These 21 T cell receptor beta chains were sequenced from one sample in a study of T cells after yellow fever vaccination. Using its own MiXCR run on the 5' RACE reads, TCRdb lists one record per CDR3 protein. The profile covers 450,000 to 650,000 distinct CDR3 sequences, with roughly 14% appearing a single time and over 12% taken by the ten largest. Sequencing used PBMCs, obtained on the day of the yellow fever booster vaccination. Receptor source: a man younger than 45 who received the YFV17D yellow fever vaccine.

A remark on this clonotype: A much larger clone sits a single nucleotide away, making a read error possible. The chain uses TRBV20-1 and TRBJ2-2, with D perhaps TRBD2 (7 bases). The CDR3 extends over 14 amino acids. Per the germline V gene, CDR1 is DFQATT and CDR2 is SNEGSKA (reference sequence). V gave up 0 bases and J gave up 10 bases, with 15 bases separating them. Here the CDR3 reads CSARDGGGAVELFF. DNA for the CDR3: TGCAGTGCTAGAGACGGAGGGGGGGCCGTGGAGCTGTTTTTT.

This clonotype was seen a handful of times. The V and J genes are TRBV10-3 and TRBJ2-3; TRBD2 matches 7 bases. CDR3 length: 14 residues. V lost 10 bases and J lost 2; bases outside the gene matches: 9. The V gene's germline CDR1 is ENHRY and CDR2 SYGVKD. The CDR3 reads CATLSGLVTDTQYF. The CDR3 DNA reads TGTGCCACCCTTAGCGGGCTAGTCACAGATACGCAGTATTTT.

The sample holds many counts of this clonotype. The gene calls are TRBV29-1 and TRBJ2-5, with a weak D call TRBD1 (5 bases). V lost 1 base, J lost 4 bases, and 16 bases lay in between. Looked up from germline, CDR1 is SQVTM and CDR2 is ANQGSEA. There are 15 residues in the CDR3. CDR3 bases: TGCAGCGTTGAAGTCCCAGGGTCGCACCGAGAGACCCAGTACTTC. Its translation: CSVEVPGSHRETQYF.

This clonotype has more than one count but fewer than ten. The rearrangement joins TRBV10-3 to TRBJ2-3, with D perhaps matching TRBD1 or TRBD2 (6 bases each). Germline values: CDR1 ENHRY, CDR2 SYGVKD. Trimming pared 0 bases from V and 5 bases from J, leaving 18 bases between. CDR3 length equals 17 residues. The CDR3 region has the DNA TGTGCCATCAGTGAGTCGATCATTGGAGGGGGAGAAGATACGCAGTATTTT. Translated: CAISESIIGGGEDTQYF.

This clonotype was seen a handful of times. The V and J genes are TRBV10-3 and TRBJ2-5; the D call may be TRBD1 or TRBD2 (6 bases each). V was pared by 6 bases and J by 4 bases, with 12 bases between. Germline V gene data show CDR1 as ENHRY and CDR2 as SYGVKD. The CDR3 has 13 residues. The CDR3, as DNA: TGTGCCATCAGCCCCAGGGGAGGAGAGACCCAGTACTTC. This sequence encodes CAISPRGGETQYF.

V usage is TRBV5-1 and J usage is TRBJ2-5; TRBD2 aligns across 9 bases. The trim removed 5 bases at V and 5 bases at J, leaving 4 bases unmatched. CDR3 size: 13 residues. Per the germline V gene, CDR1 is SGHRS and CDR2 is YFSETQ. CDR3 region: CASRASGTETQYF. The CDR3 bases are TGCGCCAGCAGGGCTAGCGGGACGGAGACCCAGTACTTC.

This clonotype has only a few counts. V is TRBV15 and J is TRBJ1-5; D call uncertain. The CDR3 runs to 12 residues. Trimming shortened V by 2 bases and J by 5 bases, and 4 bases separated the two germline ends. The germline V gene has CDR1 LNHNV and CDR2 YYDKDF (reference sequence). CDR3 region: CATSRWDQPQHF. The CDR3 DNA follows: TGTGCCACCAGCAGATGGGATCAGCCCCAGCATTTT.

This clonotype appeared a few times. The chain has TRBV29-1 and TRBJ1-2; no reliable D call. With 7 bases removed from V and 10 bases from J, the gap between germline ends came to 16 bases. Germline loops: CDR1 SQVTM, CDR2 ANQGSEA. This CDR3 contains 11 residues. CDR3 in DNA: TGCAGCGCCAGGACGGCCTCAACCTACACCTTC. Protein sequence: CSARTASTYTF.

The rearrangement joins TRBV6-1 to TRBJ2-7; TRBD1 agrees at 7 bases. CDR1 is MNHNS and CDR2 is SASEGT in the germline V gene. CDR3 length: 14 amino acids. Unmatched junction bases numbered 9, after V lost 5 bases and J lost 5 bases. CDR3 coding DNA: TGTGCCAGCAGTAAGGGATGGGACAGCGACGAGCAGTACTTC. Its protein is CASSKGWDSDEQYF.

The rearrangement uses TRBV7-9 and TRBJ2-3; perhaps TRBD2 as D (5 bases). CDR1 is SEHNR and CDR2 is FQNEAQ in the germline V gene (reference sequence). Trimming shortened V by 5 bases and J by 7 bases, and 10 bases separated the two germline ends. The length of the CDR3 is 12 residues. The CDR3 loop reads CASSLDYNTQYF. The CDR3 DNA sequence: TGTGCCAGCAGCCTAGACTATAATACGCAGTATTTT.

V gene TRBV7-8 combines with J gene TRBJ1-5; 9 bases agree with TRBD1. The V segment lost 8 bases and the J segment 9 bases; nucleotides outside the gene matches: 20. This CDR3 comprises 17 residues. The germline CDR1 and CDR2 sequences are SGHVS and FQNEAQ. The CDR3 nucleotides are TGTGCCAGCGTAGGGATTCAAATACGGGACAGGGCACGGCCCCAGCATTTT. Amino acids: CASVGIQIRDRARPQHF.

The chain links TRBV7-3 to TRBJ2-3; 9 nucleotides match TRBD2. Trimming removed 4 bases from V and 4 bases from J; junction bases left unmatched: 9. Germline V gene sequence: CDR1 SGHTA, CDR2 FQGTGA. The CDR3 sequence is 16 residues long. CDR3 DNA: TGTGCCAGCAGCTCTGGGTTAGCGGGAGCTTCAGATACGCAGTATTTT. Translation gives CASSSGLAGASDTQYF.

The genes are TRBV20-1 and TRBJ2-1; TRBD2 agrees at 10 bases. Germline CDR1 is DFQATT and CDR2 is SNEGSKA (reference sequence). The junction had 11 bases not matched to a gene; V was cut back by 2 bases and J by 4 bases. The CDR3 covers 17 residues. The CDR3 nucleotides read TGCAGTGCTAGAAAGTCTAGCGGGAGCAGGGGATACAATGAGCAGTTCTTC. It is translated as CSARKSSGSRGYNEQFF.

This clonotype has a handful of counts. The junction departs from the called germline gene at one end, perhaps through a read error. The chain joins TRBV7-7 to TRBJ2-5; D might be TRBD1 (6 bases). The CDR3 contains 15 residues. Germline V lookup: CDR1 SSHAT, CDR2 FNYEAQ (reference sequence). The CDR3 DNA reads TGTGCTAGCAGCTTACGAGAGACAGGAAGGGAGACCCAGTACTTC. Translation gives CASSLRETGRETQYF.

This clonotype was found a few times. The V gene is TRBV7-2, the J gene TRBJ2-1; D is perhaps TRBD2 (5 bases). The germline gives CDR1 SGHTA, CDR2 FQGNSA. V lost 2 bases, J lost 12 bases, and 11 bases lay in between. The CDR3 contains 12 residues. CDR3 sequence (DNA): TGTGCCAGCAGCTTAAGTGAGGGTAGGCAGTTCTTC. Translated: CASSLSEGRQFF.

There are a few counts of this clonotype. CDR3 nucleotides: TGTGCCAGCAGCTTAACGCAGGGGGGGGGTTACGAGCAGTACTTC. Translating it yields CASSLTQGGGYEQYF. The chain links TRBV11-2 to TRBJ2-7, with D possibly being TRBD1 or TRBD2 (7 bases each). V lost 2 bases to trimming and J lost 4 bases, with 15 bases between them. The CDR3 contains 15 residues. Germline CDR1 and CDR2: SGHAT and FQNNGV. Full variable domain (rest looked up from reference TRBV11-2 and TRBJ2-7): EAGVAQSPRYKIIEKRQSVAFWCNPISGHATLYWYQQILGQGPKLLIQFQNNGVVDDSQLPKDRFSAERLKGVDSTLKIQPAKLEDSAVYLCASSLTQGGGYEQYFGPGTRLTVT.

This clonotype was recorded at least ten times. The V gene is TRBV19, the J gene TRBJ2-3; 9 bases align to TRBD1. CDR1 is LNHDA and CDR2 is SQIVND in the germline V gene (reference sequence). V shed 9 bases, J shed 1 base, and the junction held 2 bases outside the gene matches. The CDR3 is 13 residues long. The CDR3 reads CASRDRGTDTQYF. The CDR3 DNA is TGTGCCAGCCGGGACAGGGGCACAGATACGCAGTATTTT.

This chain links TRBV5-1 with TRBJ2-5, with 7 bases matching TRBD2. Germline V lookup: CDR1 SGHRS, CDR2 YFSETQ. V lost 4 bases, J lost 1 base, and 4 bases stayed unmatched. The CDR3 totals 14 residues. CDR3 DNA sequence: TGCGCCAGCAGCATCCCTAGCGGCCAAGAGACCCAGTACTTC. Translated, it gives CASSIPSGQETQYF. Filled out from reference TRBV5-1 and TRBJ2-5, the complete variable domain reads KAGVTQTPRYLIKTRGQQVTLSCSPISGHRSVSWYQQTPGQGLQFLFEYFSETQRNKGNFPGRFSGRQFSNSRSEMNVSTLELGDSALYLCASSIPSGQETQYFGPGTRLLVL.

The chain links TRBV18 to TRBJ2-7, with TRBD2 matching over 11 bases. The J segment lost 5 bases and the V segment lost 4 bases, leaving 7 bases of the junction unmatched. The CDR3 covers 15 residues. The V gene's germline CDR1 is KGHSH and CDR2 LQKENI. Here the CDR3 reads CASSQSTSGGNEQYF. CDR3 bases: TGTGCCAGCTCACAATCTACTAGCGGGGGTAACGAGCAGTACTTC.

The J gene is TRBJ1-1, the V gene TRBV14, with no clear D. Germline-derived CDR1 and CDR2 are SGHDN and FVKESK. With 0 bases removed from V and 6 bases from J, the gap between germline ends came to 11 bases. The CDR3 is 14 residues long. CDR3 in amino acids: CASSQEQVFSEAFF. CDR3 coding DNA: TGTGCCAGCAGCCAAGAGCAGGTCTTCTCTGAAGCTTTCTTT. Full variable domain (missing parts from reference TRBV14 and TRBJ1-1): EAGVTQFPSHSVIEKGQTVTLRCDPISGHDNLYWYRRVMGKEIKFLLHFVKESKQDESGMPNNRFLAERTGGTYSTLKVQPAELEDSGVYFCASSQEQVFSEAFFGQGTRLTVV.

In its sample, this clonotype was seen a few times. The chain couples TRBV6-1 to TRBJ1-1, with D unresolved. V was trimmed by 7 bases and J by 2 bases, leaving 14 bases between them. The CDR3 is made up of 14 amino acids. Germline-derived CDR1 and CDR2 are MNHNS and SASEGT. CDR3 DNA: TGTGCCAGCATACCGGGCCTTCCAAACACTGAAGCTTTCTTT. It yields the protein CASIPGLPNTEAFF.